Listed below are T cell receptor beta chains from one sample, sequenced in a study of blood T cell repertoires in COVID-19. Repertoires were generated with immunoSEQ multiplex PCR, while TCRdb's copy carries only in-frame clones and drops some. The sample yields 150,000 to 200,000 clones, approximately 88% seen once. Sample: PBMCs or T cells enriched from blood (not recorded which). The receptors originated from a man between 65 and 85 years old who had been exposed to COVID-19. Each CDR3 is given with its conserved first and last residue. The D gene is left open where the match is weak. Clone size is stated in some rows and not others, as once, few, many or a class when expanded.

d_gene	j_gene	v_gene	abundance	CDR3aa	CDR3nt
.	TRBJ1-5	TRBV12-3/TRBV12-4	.	CASSPGDNQPQHF	TGTGCCAGCAGCCCAGGGGACAATCAGCCCCAGCATTTT
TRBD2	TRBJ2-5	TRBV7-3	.	CASSPTGGKETQYF	TGTGCCAGCAGCCCCACCGGGGGGAAAGAGACCCAGTACTTC
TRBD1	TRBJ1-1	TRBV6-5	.	CASSYRRQGRATEAFF	TGTGCCAGCAGTTATCGACGACAGGGGAGGGCCACTGAAGCTTTCTTT
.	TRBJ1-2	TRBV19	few	CASKSYYGYTF	TGTGCCAGTAAATCCTACTATGGCTACACCTTC
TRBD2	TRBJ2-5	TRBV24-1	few	CATSDFAGTSVQETQYF	TGTGCCACCAGTGACTTTGCCGGGACTAGCGTACAAGAGACCCAGTACTTC
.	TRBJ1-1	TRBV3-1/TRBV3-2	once	CASSQEPTGKAFF	TGTGCCAGCAGCCAAGAACCGACAGGAAAAGCTTTCTTT
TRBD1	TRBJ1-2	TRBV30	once	CAWSLTGANYGYTF	TGTGCCTGGAGTCTGACAGGGGCTAACTATGGCTACACCTTC
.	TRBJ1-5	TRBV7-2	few	CASSPGPSPRNQPQHF	TGTGCCAGCAGCCCTGGGCCGTCCCCGAGAAATCAGCCCCAGCATTTT
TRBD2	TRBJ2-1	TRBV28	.	CASSLSRLAPYNEQFF	TGTGCCAGCAGTTTATCAAGACTAGCCCCCTACAATGAGCAGTTCTTC
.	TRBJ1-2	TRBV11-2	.	CASSLLEGIGNGYTF	TGTGCCAGCAGCTTATTGGAGGGGATAGGCAACGGCTACACCTTC
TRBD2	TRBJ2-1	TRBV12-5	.	CASGLSGGADTREQFF	TGTGCTAGTGGTCTTAGCGGGGGGGCCGATACACGGGAGCAGTTCTTC
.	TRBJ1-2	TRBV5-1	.	CASSSGGVAGYTF	TGCGCCAGCAGCTCAGGAGGGGTGGCTGGCTACACCTTC
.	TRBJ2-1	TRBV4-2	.	CASSQETRMGDEQFF	TGTGCCAGCAGCCAAGAAACTAGAATGGGCGATGAGCAGTTCTTC
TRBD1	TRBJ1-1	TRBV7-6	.	CASSADRDRVSNTEAFF	TGTGCCAGCAGCGCCGACCGGGACAGAGTTTCGAACACTGAAGCTTTCTTT
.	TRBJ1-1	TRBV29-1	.	CSGGGSPNTEAFF	TGCAGCGGTGGGGGGAGTCCGAACACTGAAGCTTTCTTT
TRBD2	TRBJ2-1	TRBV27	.	CASSLLITSGGANEQFF	TGTGCCAGCAGTCTACTCATAACTAGCGGGGGGGCCAATGAGCAGTTCTTC
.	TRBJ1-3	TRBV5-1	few	CASSLGLRVTGNTIYF	TGCGCCAGCAGCTTGGGGCTACGGGTGACTGGAAACACCATATATTTT
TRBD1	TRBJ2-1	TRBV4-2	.	CASSPISETGADNEQFF	TGTGCCAGCAGTCCTATATCAGAGACAGGGGCGGACAATGAGCAGTTCTTC
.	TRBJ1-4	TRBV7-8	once	CASSPRVPTNEKLFF	TGTGCCAGCAGCCCCCGGGTACCGACTAATGAAAAACTGTTTTTT
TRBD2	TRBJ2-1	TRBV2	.	CASSSGLAGGLIEQFF	TGTGCCAGCAGTTCTGGACTAGCGGGGGGGCTTATTGAGCAGTTCTTC
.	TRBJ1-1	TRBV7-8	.	CASSLGGGAWGSTEAFF	TGTGCCAGCAGCTTAGGAGGCGGGGCATGGGGGAGCACTGAAGCTTTCTTT
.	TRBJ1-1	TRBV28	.	CASSLEAPDPAFF	TGTGCCAGCAGTTTAGAGGCGCCTGATCCCGCTTTCTTT
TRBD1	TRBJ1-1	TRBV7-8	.	CASSAGGQGDTEAFF	TGTGCCAGCAGCGCTGGTGGACAGGGGGACACTGAAGCTTTCTTT
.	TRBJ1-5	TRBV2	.	CASSPPGNQPQHF	TGTGCCAGCAGCCCACCAGGCAATCAGCCCCAGCATTTT
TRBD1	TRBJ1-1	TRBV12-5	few	CASGYRGGGTEAFF	TGTGCTAGTGGTTACAGGGGTGGAGGCACTGAAGCTTTCTTT
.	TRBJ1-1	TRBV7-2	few	CASSFGPSLQAFF	TGTGCCAGCAGCTTTGGGCCGTCCCTCCAAGCTTTCTTT
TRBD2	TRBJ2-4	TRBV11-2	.	CASSSPPGLAGAAGIQYF	TGTGCCAGCAGCTCTCCCCCTGGACTAGCGGGGGCCGCGGGCATTCAGTACTTC
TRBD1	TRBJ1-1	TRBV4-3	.	CASSPDRGGATEAFF	TGCGCCAGCAGCCCCGACAGGGGAGGCGCCACTGAAGCTTTCTTT
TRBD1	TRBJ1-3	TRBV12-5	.	CASGSTDRGYTIYF	TGTGCTAGTGGTTCCACGGACAGGGGCTACACCATATATTTT
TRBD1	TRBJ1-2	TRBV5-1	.	CASSPGQAYGYTF	TGCGCCAGCAGCCCTGGACAGGCCTATGGCTACACCTTC
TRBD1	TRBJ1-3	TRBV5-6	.	CASSLRTGSGNTIYF	TGTGCCAGCAGCTTGAGGACAGGGTCTGGAAACACCATATATTTT
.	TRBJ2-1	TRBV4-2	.	CASSQGGGGSSYNEQFF	TGTGCCAGCAGCCAAGGAGGCGGCGGTAGCTCCTACAATGAGCAGTTCTTC
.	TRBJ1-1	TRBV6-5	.	CASSYSISGRLWPAFF	TGTGCCAGCAGTTACTCGATTTCGGGAAGATTGTGGCCGGCTTTCTTT
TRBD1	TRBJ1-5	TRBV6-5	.	CASRGQGSGQPQHF	TGTGCCAGCAGGGGACAGGGAAGCGGACAGCCCCAGCATTTT
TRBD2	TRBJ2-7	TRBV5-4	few	CASSARLAGAYEQYF	TGTGCCAGCAGCGCGAGACTAGCGGGAGCATACGAGCAGTACTTC
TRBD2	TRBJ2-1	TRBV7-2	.	CASSLDSGGAYNEQFF	TGTGCCAGCAGCTTAGACAGCGGGGGGGCTTACAATGAGCAGTTCTTC
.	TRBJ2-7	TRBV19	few	CASSRAGYGYEQYF	TGTGCCAGTAGCCGGGCGGGGTACGGCTACGAGCAGTACTTC
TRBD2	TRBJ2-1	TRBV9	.	CASSVAGGPFDEQFF	TGTGCCAGCAGCGTGGCGGGAGGGCCTTTTGATGAGCAGTTCTTC
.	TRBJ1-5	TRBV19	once	CASSIETRQFQPQHF	TGTGCCAGTAGTATAGAAACCAGACAATTTCAGCCCCAGCATTTT
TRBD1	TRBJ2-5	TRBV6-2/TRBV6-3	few	CASSQGQGGETQYF	TGTGCCAGCAGTCAGGGACAGGGAGGAGAGACCCAGTACTTC
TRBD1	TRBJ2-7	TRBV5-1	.	CASSLGQGSSYEQYF	TGCGCCAGCAGCTTGGGACAGGGTTCATCCTACGAGCAGTACTTC
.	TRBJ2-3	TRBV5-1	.	CASSGDGAGITDTQYF	TGCGCCAGCAGCGGCGATGGGGCGGGGATCACAGATACGCAGTATTTT
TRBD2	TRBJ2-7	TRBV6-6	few	CASSYSREVYEQYF	TGTGCCAGCAGTTACTCGCGGGAGGTGTACGAGCAGTACTTC
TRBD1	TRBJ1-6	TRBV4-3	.	CASSQDSGQGLGSPLHF	TGCGCCAGCAGCCAAGATAGTGGACAGGGGTTGGGTTCACCCCTCCACTTT
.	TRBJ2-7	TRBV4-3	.	CASSQTQGGPYEQYF	TGCGCCAGCAGCCAGACGCAGGGAGGACCCTACGAGCAGTACTTC
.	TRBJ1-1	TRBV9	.	CASSPWGGSEAFF	TGTGCCAGCAGCCCATGGGGGGGGTCTGAAGCTTTCTTT